This T cell receptor (beta chain) was sequenced during a study of T cells after yellow fever vaccination. Across the study: Preparation used SMART-Seq v4 Ultra Low Input for the low-cell-number fractions.

Using its own MiXCR run on the 5' RACE reads, TCRdb lists one record per CDR3 protein. Among roughly 260,000 distinct CDR3 sequences listed, around 13% were seen once. The CDR3 contains 15 residues. Germline lookup yields CDR1 LNHNV and CDR2 YYDKDF (reference sequence). J gave up 8 bases and V 3 bases, and 12 bases lay outside the gene matches. The clonotype was recovered from a man aged 25-45 years who received the YFV17D yellow fever vaccine. The sequenced sample was CD4+ T cells sorted from PBMCs, obtained 45 days after the yellow fever booster vaccination. The rearrangement links TRBV15 to TRBJ1-1; 7 bases map to TRBD1. This chain's CDR3 is CATSSRQGRATEAFF. Written as DNA, the CDR3 is TGTGCCACCAGCAGCCGACAGGGTCGCGCTACGGAAGCTTTCTTT. The whole variable domain, remainder taken from reference TRBV15 and TRBJ1-1, is DAMVIQNPRYQVTQFGKPVTLSCSQTLNHNVMYWYQQKSSQAPKLLFHYYDKDFNNEADTPDNFQSRRPNTSFCFLDIRSPGLGDTAMYLCATSSRQGRATEAFFGQGTRLTVV.